The clone carrying this T cell receptor (beta chain) was observed a few times. What it binds is unknown. These data originate in a study of cytomegalovirus exposure and HLA in healthy donors. Study findings and constraints: In vitro data verified three CMV-associated chains as specific for CMV antigens. Later, TCR association rates were found to vary by HLA locus, highest for DRB1 and lowest for HLA-C. Some V segments, including TRBV6-2 and TRBV6-3, were excluded as indistinguishable. V- and J-gene trimming in TCR beta was tied to a missense DCLRE1C variant by an analysis performed later.

Both 60 Vbeta primers and 13 Jbeta primers went into the PCR. The repertoire was sequenced with immunoSEQ multiplex PCR; TCRdb's copy has only in-frame clones and lacks some. The sample yields about 150,000 clones, around 75% seen once. The V gene's germline CDR1 is MNHEY and CDR2 SMNVEV (reference sequence). J gave up 4 bases and V 4 bases, and 1 base lay outside the gene matches. The CDR3 has 12 amino acids. The chain couples TRBV27 to TRBJ2-7; TRBD1 aligns across 7 bases. The clonotype originates from a woman in her 40s in good health and CMV-seronegative. Sequencing was carried out using PBMCs. In DNA, the CDR3 is TGTGCCAGCAGTTCGACAGGGTACGAGCAGTACTTC. This encodes CASSSTGYEQYF.